This T cell receptor beta chain was sequenced during a study of T cell responses to AZD1222 COVID-19 vaccine (dated by TCRdb to the early 2020s). For context, the study as a whole: A total of just over 230 trial participants underwent TCR sequencing, of whom about 200 had received two doses of AZD1222 and some 26 had received two doses of the MenACWY control vaccine. Enrollment into the trials was organized by age into subgroups of 18-55, 56-69 and 70-plus years, and those subgroups contained approximately 150, 30 and 60 TCR-sequenced participants, respectively.

Per the publication, the time point label means: baseline before first vaccination. The sample's treatment or condition, from its label and the paper: meningococcal conjugate vaccine given as trial control. Vaccinee samples came from UK trials COV001 and COV002, including a single-blind randomized controlled phase 2/3 trial of AZD1222 (ChAdOx1 nCoV-19) in healthy adults. Trial participant PBMC samples were collected at day 0 and day 28 after the second dose for TCRbeta chain sequencing. The CDR3 regions of human TCRbeta chains were subjected to immunosequencing. In the original analysis: TCRs in the repertoires were matched against a reference library of SARS-CoV-2-specific TCRs that had been generated with the MIRA antigen-specificity platform. Breadth was defined as the fraction of unique TCRs that were SARS-CoV-2-associated, and depth was defined as the fraction of total T cells that were SARS-CoV-2-associated. Using the MIRA data, each spike-specific TCR was mapped to the spike region that the TCR reacts to and placed in a CD4 or CD8 class. Log10-transformed breadth and depth values were compared by one-way ANOVA with Sidak's multiple comparisons tests. TCRdb obtained this table from immuneACCESS and retained in-frame rearrangements with V and J assigned. These tables miss some clones; where compared with another copy, unresolved V genes account for less than half of the shortfall, and the remainder is unexplained. V and J calls and clone size follow that table, whereas D and trimming were derived from the DNA. The sample table lists over 100,000 clones, approximately 85% of them with a count of one. The top ten clonotypes cover around 13% of the sample.

Trimming costs V 1 base and J 2 bases, and their ends lie 10 bases apart. From the cysteine up to the phenylalanine, the CDR3 has a length of 15 residues. The only DNA kept is the CDR3, 45 bases in frame from the first base. Per the germline V gene, SGHTS is the CDR1 and YDEGEE is the CDR2. Turning to this clone: This receptor's antigen is unknown. Per-nucleotide qualities are absent, and no much larger clonotype sits a single base away.

Summary of the overall study and its limitations: Conclusions about previously exposed vaccinees are limited, since just six AZD1222 recipients were seropositive for SARS-CoV-2 at baseline. No day 14 peak-response samples were available, so repertoires were characterized only after the peak T cell response. The vaccine-associated CD4 TCRs covered the entire spike protein, and the dominant responses fell in regions 160-218 and 743-854. Nearly half of unique spike-specific TCRs reportedly recognized epitopes outside regions mutated in the B.1.351 and B.1.1.7 variants. Participants were mostly white British and included more females than males, and it was suggested by the authors that clonal diversity may have been underestimated. Spike-specific TCR breadth and depth rose significantly after two AZD1222 doses compared with day 0 and with MenACWY recipients. In the small 56-69-year group, the increase in depth fell short of significance, most likely because of low power.

The sequenced sample was peripheral blood, obtained on day 0 of MenACWY control vaccination. The V and J segments used are TRBV5-8 and TRBJ1-3; no D segment can be confidently identified. This clonotype was obtained from an adult in good health. The DNA sequence is given as TGTGCCAGCAGCTTGCAGTCTGGAGCTGGAAACACCATATATTTT. Protein translation: CASSLQSGAGNTIYF.